These T cell receptor beta chains were read from a single sample in a study of T cell repertoires in cytomegalovirus infection. Each CDR3 protein is one row after TCRdb ran MiXCR on the reads. The sample has roughly 170,000 distinct CDR3 sequences; about 20% are singletons. No antigen has been identified for these receptors. The specimen was CD8+ T cells from cultured PBMCs, collected from culture after CMV antigen stimulation. The receptors were gathered from a human donor in good health (CMV status not recorded). Some clones in this sample may be carry-over from other donors' samples. CDR3s include the opening cysteine and the closing phenylalanine or tryptophan.

len: 13
v_gene: TRBV6-2/TRBV6-3
CDR3aa: CASSYSSRNTIYF

len: 16
v_gene: TRBV4-1
CDR3aa: CASSQDRGGLNYGYTF

len: 14
v_gene: TRBV19
CDR3aa: CASESGTGITEAFF

len: 13
v_gene: TRBV4-1
CDR3aa: CASSQLNSYEQYF

len: 16
v_gene: TRBV7-9
CDR3aa: CASSGRSGSSYNEQFF

len: 15
v_gene: TRBV27
CDR3aa: CASSQMFGANTEAFF

len: 18
v_gene: TRBV4-1
CDR3aa: CASSQTLAGDVVGGELFF

len: 12
v_gene: TRBV6-5
CDR3aa: CASSQGAEKLFF

len: 16
v_gene: TRBV12-3/TRBV12-4
CDR3aa: CASRAWTSEGLGEQFF

len: 15
v_gene: TRBV12-3/TRBV12-4
CDR3aa: CASSFPSGGVDEQFF

len: 15
v_gene: TRBV27
CDR3aa: CASSFMTLNTGELFF

len: 14
v_gene: TRBV7-2
CDR3aa: CASSLRDGFYEQYF

len: 17
v_gene: TRBV7-2
CDR3aa: CASSLGGRADLNYGYTF

len: 17
v_gene: TRBV4-3
CDR3aa: CASSSRTSGVAYNEQFF

len: 13
v_gene: TRBV6-2/TRBV6-3
CDR3aa: CASTTEDYETQYF

len: 12
v_gene: TRBV12-3/TRBV12-4
CDR3aa: CASTAGGYEQYF

len: 14
v_gene: TRBV20-1
CDR3aa: CSAREGGLNTEAFF

len: 15
v_gene: TRBV7-9
CDR3aa: CASIGTSGGRDEQFF

len: 16
v_gene: TRBV7-8
CDR3aa: CASSLARGQGYNEQFF

len: 15
v_gene: TRBV6-1
CDR3aa: CASSSTGVPKKTQYF

len: 15
v_gene: TRBV12-3/TRBV12-4
CDR3aa: CASSLGLGGANVLTF

len: 14
v_gene: TRBV19
CDR3aa: CASRLAGGSDTQYF

len: 16
v_gene: TRBV6-2/TRBV6-3
CDR3aa: CASSYTPGQSYNEQFF

len: 15
v_gene: TRBV4-1
CDR3aa: CASSQGAGVGETQYF

len: 15
v_gene: TRBV12-3/TRBV12-4
CDR3aa: CASSSPEGAQSEAFF

len: 14
v_gene: TRBV7-2
CDR3aa: CASSAQGANYGYTF

len: 17
v_gene: TRBV6-2/TRBV6-3
CDR3aa: CASSHRGSSGGPFTQYF

len: 14
v_gene: TRBV7-6
CDR3aa: CASSFGGAYNEQFF

len: 17
v_gene: TRBV7-8
CDR3aa: CASSLGGGLSGANVLTF

len: 14
v_gene: TRBV7-3
CDR3aa: CASSPTGGGDTQYF

len: 12
v_gene: TRBV7-2
CDR3aa: CASSLGSGEAFF

len: 11
v_gene: TRBV25-1
CDR3aa: CASSGGGKLFF

len: 13
v_gene: TRBV6-1
CDR3aa: CASREDGYTEAFF

len: 16
v_gene: TRBV18
CDR3aa: CASSPTKSGEGRELFF

len: 15
v_gene: TRBV6-2/TRBV6-3
CDR3aa: CASSYNDRHLYGYTF

len: 18
v_gene: TRBV7-9
CDR3aa: CASSSPLERGVITDTQYF

len: 13
v_gene: TRBV7-9
CDR3aa: CASNTGQNYGYTF

len: 12
v_gene: TRBV28
CDR3aa: CASSFSQTEAFF

len: 14
v_gene: TRBV6-5
CDR3aa: CASRNLPGVDEAFF

len: 17
v_gene: TRBV7-9
CDR3aa: CASSVTDRRATNEKLFF

len: 15
v_gene: TRBV9
CDR3aa: CASSVGSASNEKLFF

len: 12
v_gene: TRBV4-1
CDR3aa: CASSQGHGEQYF

len: 17
v_gene: TRBV5-6
CDR3aa: CASSPSGRSSYNSPLHF

len: 16
v_gene: TRBV27
CDR3aa: CASTNLTAFSYNEQFF

len: 13
v_gene: TRBV12-3/TRBV12-4
CDR3aa: CASSFRDGDEQFF

len: 16
v_gene: TRBV10-3
CDR3aa: CAISEPGGATAYEQFF

len: 14
v_gene: TRBV11-2
CDR3aa: CASSFRGRGTEAFF

len: 12
v_gene: TRBV12-3/TRBV12-4
CDR3aa: CVSSLGGKGYTF

len: 12
v_gene: TRBV27
CDR3aa: CASRESKETQYF

len: 15
v_gene: TRBV18
CDR3aa: CASSPPEDFNYGYTF

len: 18
v_gene: TRBV5-6
CDR3aa: CASSLAGQGGFENTEAFF

len: 19
v_gene: TRBV7-9
CDR3aa: CASSFNKRSFRDSNQPQHF

len: 14
v_gene: TRBV15
CDR3aa: CATSGPTGSYEQYF

len: 14
v_gene: TRBV18
CDR3aa: CASRGQGRTGELFF